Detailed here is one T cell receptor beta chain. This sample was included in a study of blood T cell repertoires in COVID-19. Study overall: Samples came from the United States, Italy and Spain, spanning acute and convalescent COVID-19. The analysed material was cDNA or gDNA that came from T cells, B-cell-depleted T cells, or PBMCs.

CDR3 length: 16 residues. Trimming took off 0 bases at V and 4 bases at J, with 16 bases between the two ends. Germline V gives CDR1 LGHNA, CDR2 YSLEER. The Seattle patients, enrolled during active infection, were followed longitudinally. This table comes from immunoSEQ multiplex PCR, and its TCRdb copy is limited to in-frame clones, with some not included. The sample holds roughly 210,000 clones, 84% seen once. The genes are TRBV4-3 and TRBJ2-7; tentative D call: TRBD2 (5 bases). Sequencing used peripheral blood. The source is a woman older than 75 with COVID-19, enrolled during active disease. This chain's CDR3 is CASSQDLVSPGYEQYF. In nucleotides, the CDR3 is TGCGCCAGCAGCCAAGATCTAGTCAGCCCGGGATACGAGCAGTACTTC.